This T cell receptor beta chain was obtained from a study of regulatory T cells in long-lasting Graves disease (dated by TCRdb to the early 2020s). A note on the overall study: In the newly diagnosed Graves' disease group, patients had been taking antithyroid drugs for less than 3 months. Persistent Graves' disease patients were compared with newly diagnosed Graves' disease patients by peripheral blood TCR sequencing and RNA sequencing. The study was conducted in China and was registered as a clinical trial. A total of around 35 samples were covered by TCR sequencing, comprising some 13 persistent and around 20 newly diagnosed Graves' disease patients. Overall results and qualifications from the work: More public clonotypes were shared among persistent patients (approximately 3,000) than among newly diagnosed patients (more than 950). The authors noted that the small sample size was a limitation that may lower accuracy. Compared with newly diagnosed patients, patients with persistent Graves' disease had lower TCR Shannon entropy and fewer highly expanded clones, which suggests clonal expansion. Sequencing and analysis were restricted to the TCR beta chain. The study examined only peripheral blood because the primary lesion, thyroid tissue, could not be accessed. TRBV28, TRBJ1-2 and TRBJ2-5 were preferentially used in persistent disease, while TRBV20-1 and TRBJ2-1 were favored in newly diagnosed disease.

The trim is 8 bases for V and 6 bases for J, with a gap of 20 bases between the germline ends. From its cysteine to its phenylalanine, the CDR3 spans 14 amino acids. Of the read, only the CDR3 DNA is kept; its 42 bases are in frame from base 1. CDR1 and CDR2 were assigned from the germline V gene as MNHEY and SVGEGT. The library came from multiplex PCR. The sequencer listed for this sample is Illumina HiSeq 4000. iRepertoire HTBI primers and Arm-PCR amplification of CDR3 regions were used to construct TCR beta libraries. Before sequencing, the PCR products went through gel purification. For the original study's pipeline: Gene usage analysis of CDR3 amino acid clonotypes used the approximately 62 TRBV and 12 to 15 TRBJ segments found across samples. COPE and FqMerger were used to merge filtered high-quality paired reads into contigs. BLAST was used to align contigs to IMGT TRBV, TRBD and TRBJ reference genes, and CDR3 was defined according to IMGT. Clonotypes above 0.1% frequency were classified as highly expanded clones. Repertoire diversity was measured by Shannon entropy, and V-J evenness by the Gini coefficient. A clonotype was considered public if more than one individual shared it. TCRdb reanalyzed the raw reads on its own, using fastp at Q25 for trimming and MiXCR for clone calling, and kept in-frame beta chains. Each CDR3 protein appears once, grouped with its most common genes and DNA. TCRdb, not the authors, supplied the V and J calls. The table for this sample lists around 400,000 distinct CDR3 sequences; roughly a sixth of them were counted only once. The ten biggest clones cover approximately 21% of the sample.

This clonotype was detected many times. Its antigen is not yet known. The sample holds no much larger clone one base away, and base qualities are not on file. Interpreted using the paper, the time point label stands for: newly diagnosed GD, antithyroid drugs for less than 3 months. RNA was extracted from PBMCs in TRIzol for both TCR sequencing and RNA sequencing. Graves' disease was diagnosed according to American Thyroid Association guidelines. The patients came from an endocrinology department in Xi'an, China. Each patient gave approximately 10 milliliters of peripheral blood, collected in an EDTA anticoagulant tube. Ficoll Paque Plus density gradient separation was used to isolate PBMCs, and no further T cell sorting was performed. RNA quality was checked with an Agilent 2100 Bioanalyzer and agarose gel, and concentration with a NanoDrop 2000.

The material was peripheral blood mononuclear cells (PBMCs), obtained at new diagnosis, from a patient treated with antithyroid drugs. The TCR originated in a female donor with Graves disease. The V and J genes are TRBV6-2 or TRBV6-3 and TRBJ2-7; TRBD2 is possibly the D segment (6 matching bases). Here the CDR3 is given as CASGDLTGFSEQYF. The nucleotides are TGTGCCAGCGGGGACTTGACGGGATTTTCCGAGCAGTACTTC.